This TCR beta chain was captured in a study of blood T cell repertoires in COVID-19. Study summary: The United States, Italy and Spain supplied acute and convalescent COVID-19 samples. Sample material is recorded as cDNA or gDNA derived from T cells, B-cell-depleted T cells, or PBMCs.

Methods used by the authors: Amplified reference gene primers provided the basis for estimating nucleated cell counts. Clones were read by immunoSEQ multiplex PCR, and TCRdb kept only the in-frame ones, dropping some. V, J and clone size were drawn from that table, and D and trimming were deduced from the DNA. The sample includes 150,000 to 200,000 clones, 75% to 90% of them seen just once. Germline V CDR1 and CDR2: LGHNA, YSLEER. There are 15 residues in the CDR3. V was shortened by 4 bases and J by 2 bases, with 12 bases between the two germline ends. Sample: peripheral blood. The gene calls are TRBV4-3 and TRBJ1-3, with D uncertain. The receptor's source is a human donor in a cohort sampled during active COVID-19. CDR3 nucleotide sequence: TGCGCCAGCAGCCCCCTAAGCGGGCCTGGAAACACCATATATTTT. Its protein product is CASSPLSGPGNTIYF.